This is a list of T cell receptor beta chains from one sample in a study of control samples from healthy donors and cancer patients. Clones were sequenced by immunoSEQ multiplex PCR, and TCRdb holds only the in-frame ones, with some missing. The table includes approximately 83,000 clones, over 85% detected once. What was sequenced was blood. These receptors were taken from a young woman in good health. Each CDR3 is given with its conserved first and last residue. A D gene is named only where the DNA matches it firmly. Clone sizes are given selectively: once, few, many, or a class where the clone is expanded.

>TRBJ2-3|TRBV7-2|TRBD2|.
TGTGCCAGCAAAAGCGGGAGTATGACAGATACGCAGTATTTT
CASKSGSMTDTQYF
>TRBJ2-7|TRBV9|TRBD1|.
TGTGCCAGCAGCGTAGGGACAGGCCCCGGCGAGCAGTACTTC
CASSVGTGPGEQYF
>TRBJ1-1|TRBV19|.|.
TGTGCCAGTAGCCCCGGGACGGTGAACACTGAAGCTTTCTTT
CASSPGTVNTEAFF
>TRBJ1-1|TRBV9|.|once
TGTGCCAGCAGCGTAGAGGCCTGGGGCGACACTGAAGCTTTCTTT
CASSVEAWGDTEAFF
>TRBJ1-4|TRBV3-1/TRBV3-2|.|.
TGTGCCAGCAGCCAAGACGGCGAAAAACTGTTTTTT
CASSQDGEKLFF
>TRBJ2-5|TRBV7-6|TRBD2|.
TGTGCCAGCAGCAGAGGGGTGGTAGCGGGGGTCGGAGAGACCCAGTACTTC
CASSRGVVAGVGETQYF
>TRBJ2-3|TRBV3-1/TRBV3-2|TRBD1|.
TGTGCCAGCAGCCCCATGGCGACAGACAGGGGTTCGACAGATACGCAGTATTTT
CASSPMATDRGSTDTQYF
>TRBJ2-7|TRBV3-1/TRBV3-2|.|once
TGTGCCAGCAGCCAAGTACCCCGACTCGGGCGTAACGAGCAGTACTTC
CASSQVPRLGRNEQYF
>TRBJ1-4|TRBV6-1|TRBD1|.
TGTGCCAGCAGTGAAGAGGACAGGGAGTCGGAAAAACTGTTTTTT
CASSEEDRESEKLFF
>TRBJ2-7|TRBV10-1|.|few
TGCGCCAGCAGTCCGACTAATGAGGCCGGCTACGAGCAGTACTTC
CASSPTNEAGYEQYF
>TRBJ1-3|TRBV27|.|.
TGTGCCAGCAGTTTATCCCCTGGAAACACCATATATTTT
CASSLSPGNTIYF
>TRBJ1-1|TRBV29-1|TRBD1|.
TGCAGCATCCGGGACAGGGGAGCAAGCACTGAAGCTTTCTTT
CSIRDRGASTEAFF
>TRBJ2-5|TRBV24-1|.|once
TGTGCCACCAGTGATTTAGGGCATGAAGGGGGGACCCAGTACTTC
CATSDLGHEGGTQYF
>TRBJ2-7|TRBV29-1|TRBD2|.
TGCAGCGTAGCGGGGAGGTTGACCTACGAGCAGTACTTC
CSVAGRLTYEQYF
>TRBJ2-7|TRBV6-6|TRBD2|.
TGTGCCAGCAGTTACAGCGGGAGCTACGAGCAGTACTTC
CASSYSGSYEQYF
>TRBJ1-5|TRBV4-2|.|.
TGTGCCAGCAGCCAAGGGACGGGAAATCAGCCCCAGCATTTT
CASSQGTGNQPQHF
>TRBJ1-4|TRBV2|.|.
TGTGCCAGCTTTTATATGGAGGGCGTGGGTGAAAAACTGTTTTTT
CASFYMEGVGEKLFF
>TRBJ2-2|TRBV28|TRBD1|.
TGTGCCAGCACACCGGACAGGGCCGGGGAGCTGTTTTTT
CASTPDRAGELFF
>TRBJ1-1|TRBV7-2|.|once
TGTGCCAGCAGCTTAACGGGGCCGTATGGAGGGGAAGCTTTCTTT
CASSLTGPYGGEAFF
>TRBJ2-3|TRBV7-9|TRBD2|once
TGTGCCAGCAGCTCAGTTACCGGGACTAGAAACACAGATACGCAGTATTTT
CASSSVTGTRNTDTQYF
>TRBJ2-5|TRBV5-6|.|.
TGTGCCAGCAGCTTGTCGGCGGAAGAGACCCAGTACTTC
CASSLSAEETQYF
>TRBJ1-5|TRBV7-9|.|.
TGTGCCAGCAGCTTAGGGGGCCCCGCACTAAATCAGCCCCAGCATTTT
CASSLGGPALNQPQHF
>TRBJ1-2|TRBV2|.|.
TGTGCCAGCAGTCCCCGGGGTTTGAGCTACACCTTC
CASSPRGLSYTF
>TRBJ2-2|TRBV2|.|.
TGTGCCAGCAGTGAATCTGGCGGGGAGCTGTTTTTT
CASSESGGELFF
>TRBJ2-2|TRBV14|.|.
TGTGCCAGCCGGCGGGGGCGTACCGGGGAGCTGTTTTTT
CASRRGRTGELFF
>TRBJ1-2|TRBV30|TRBD1|.
TGTGCCTGGAGGGAGAGACAGGGATTAAGAAGCTACACCTTC
CAWRERQGLRSYTF
>TRBJ1-6|TRBV3-1/TRBV3-2|.|.
TGTGCCAGCAGCCAGAGGACTGCTAATTCACCCCTCCACTTT
CASSQRTANSPLHF
>TRBJ2-1|TRBV19|.|.
TGTGCCAGTAGTGGGTTGTCCTACAATGAGCAGTTCTTC
CASSGLSYNEQFF
>TRBJ2-3|TRBV14|.|once
TGTGCCAGCAGCCAAGCACTGGGGGGCCTTACAGATACGCAGTATTTT
CASSQALGGLTDTQYF
>TRBJ2-3|TRBV4-2|.|.
TGTGCCAGCAGCCAAGGCCGATTTGGCACAGATACGCAGTATTTT
CASSQGRFGTDTQYF
>TRBJ2-2|TRBV7-9|.|once
TGTGCCAGCAGCATAAGGGCCGAGAACACCGGGGAGCTGTTTTTT
CASSIRAENTGELFF
>TRBJ1-2|TRBV6-1|.|.
TGTGCCAGCAGTGAAATGCGGACACCAAACTATGGCTACACCTTC
CASSEMRTPNYGYTF
>TRBJ1-5|TRBV19|.|.
TGTGCCAGTAGTATGAGGGGCCGCGGTTTTAGCAATCAGCCCCAGCATTTT
CASSMRGRGFSNQPQHF
>TRBJ2-7|TRBV11-2|.|.
TGTGCCAGCAGCAGCGGGTCGGGGTACAGCTCCTACGAGCAGTACTTC
CASSSGSGYSSYEQYF
>TRBJ2-3|TRBV28|TRBD1|.
TGTGCCAGCACCAAAAAAGGACAGGGTTCGGATACGCAGTATTTT
CASTKKGQGSDTQYF
>TRBJ2-3|TRBV4-2|TRBD2|.
TGTGCCAGCAGCCCAACTAGCGGGAGCACAGATACGCAGTATTTT
CASSPTSGSTDTQYF
>TRBJ2-6|TRBV7-3|TRBD1|once
TGTGCCAGCAGCGTAAAGGGACAGGGCTCTGGGGCCAACGTCCTGACTTTC
CASSVKGQGSGANVLTF
>TRBJ1-2|TRBV3-1/TRBV3-2|.|.
TGTGCCAGCAGCCAGTTGGACTATGGCTACACCTTC
CASSQLDYGYTF
>TRBJ2-1|TRBV30|.|.
TGTGCCTGGAGTGTAGGGCAGGTAGGGTCCAATGAGCAGTTCTTC
CAWSVGQVGSNEQFF
>TRBJ1-2|TRBV28|.|.
TGTGCCAGCACCCCCCGCAACTATGGCTACACCTTC
CASTPRNYGYTF
>TRBJ2-5|TRBV24-1|TRBD2|.
TGTGCCACCAGTCCGAGCGGGAGGGTTCAAGAGACCCAGTACTTC
CATSPSGRVQETQYF
>TRBJ1-2|TRBV4-1|TRBD1|.
TGCGCCAGCAGCCAAGTGACAGGGTTGGGTGGCTACACCTTC
CASSQVTGLGGYTF
>TRBJ1-5|TRBV7-2|.|.
TGTGCCAGCAGCCAACTCCCCGGGCAGCGGCAGCCCCAGCATTTT
CASSQLPGQRQPQHF
>TRBJ2-5|TRBV25-1|TRBD2|.
TGTGCCAGCAGTGAACCCGGGACTAGCAGAGAGACCCAGTACTTC
CASSEPGTSRETQYF
>TRBJ1-6|TRBV5-1|TRBD1|.
TGCGCCAGCCAAACAGGGGGGGGTAATTCACCCCTCCACTTT
CASQTGGGNSPLHF
>TRBJ1-1|TRBV6-1|.|.
TGTGCCAGCAGTGAGCTAAAGGCTGAAGCTTTCTTT
CASSELKAEAFF
>TRBJ1-5|TRBV3-1/TRBV3-2|.|.
TGTGCCAGCAGCCAGTCGACAAACCTATTAAGCAATCAGCCCCAGCATTTT
CASSQSTNLLSNQPQHF
>TRBJ2-7|TRBV10-3|.|.
TGTGCCATCAGACAAACCTACGAGCAGTACTTC
CAIRQTYEQYF
>TRBJ1-1|TRBV4-1|TRBD1|.
TGCGCCAGCAGCCAAGATAGTAGGGGGCCTTATCGCACTGAAGCTTTCTTT
CASSQDSRGPYRTEAFF
>TRBJ1-1|TRBV7-9|.|few
TGTGCCAGCAGCGGAGACAACAAAGACGAAGCTTTCTTT
CASSGDNKDEAFF
>TRBJ1-2|TRBV5-8|.|.
TGTGCCAGCAGCTTGACAGGGCTTGGCGGCTACACCTTC
CASSLTGLGGYTF
>TRBJ1-2|TRBV19|TRBD1|.
TGTGCCAGCCGAACCCCCATCCGGGACAGGGCGCTCTCTAACTATGGCTACACCTTC
CASRTPIRDRALSNYGYTF
>TRBJ2-1|TRBV6-5|.|.
TGTGCCAGCAGTCGACAGAGACTTTTGAATGAGCAGTTCTTC
CASSRQRLLNEQFF